This passage covers 15 T cell receptor beta chains from one sample sequenced in a study of T cell responses to AZD1222 COVID-19 vaccine (dated by TCRdb to about 2021). This sample's time point label indicates: baseline before first vaccination. The library was made by the immunoSEQ multiplex PCR assay. Not all clones reach the TCRdb copy of this immuneACCESS table, which keeps in-frame sequences only. Checked studies attribute under half of the gap to unresolved V genes and leave the rest unexplained. Here the sample has about 50,000 clones; roughly 88% occur a single time. The ten biggest clones cover over 12% of the sample. Sequenced here: peripheral blood, sampled on day 0 of AZD1222 vaccination. All receptors derive from an adult in good health.

This sequence joins TRBV27 and TRBJ1-6; 7 positions match TRBD1. Unmatched junction bases numbered 12, after V lost 3 bases and J lost 10 bases. This CDR3 contains 16 residues. Germline CDR1 is MNHEY and CDR2 is SMNVEV (reference sequence). This CDR3 reads CASSLMTGMSGSPLHF. The CDR3 DNA follows: TGTGCCAGCAGTTTGATGACAGGGATGAGCGGATCACCCCTCCACTTT.

CDR3 DNA sequence: TGTGCCACCAGTGCCGCGACAGCCAACAATGAGCAGTTCTTC. Translating gives CATSAATANNEQFF. The chain joins TRBV24-1 to TRBJ2-1; TRBD1 might be the D (5 bases). CDR3 length equals 14 residues. With 5 bases removed from V and 5 bases from J, the gap between germline ends came to 12 bases. Germline CDR1 KGHDR, CDR2 SFDVKD.

This chain connects TRBV4-2 to TRBJ2-1; D is uncertain. The CDR3 spans 12 residues. Trimming took off 2 bases at V and 8 bases at J, with 7 bases between the two ends. Germline lookup yields CDR1 LGHNA and CDR2 YNFKEQ. The CDR3 sequence: CASSQQTHEQFF. As DNA, the CDR3 is TGTGCCAGCAGCCAACAAACCCATGAGCAGTTCTTC.

The V gene is TRBV2, the J gene TRBJ1-2; 9 bases are shared with TRBD1. CDR3 length: 16 residues. CDR1 is SNHLY and CDR2 is FYNNEI in the germline V gene. The V gene end was trimmed by 1 base and the J gene end by 7 bases; junction bases not matched to a gene: 10. CDR3 residues: CASSEERVQGAGGYTF. Here the CDR3 DNA reads TGTGCCAGCAGTGAAGAAAGGGTACAGGGGGCAGGTGGCTACACCTTC.

The rearrangement joins TRBV4-3 to TRBJ1-6; unclear D gene. The CDR3 sequence is 17 residues long. Germline CDR1 LGHNA, CDR2 YSLEER. Deletions cut 0 bases from V and 9 bases from J, with 18 bases between. The DNA for the CDR3 is TGCGCCAGCAGCCAAGATAAGGATTGGGCCTCGGGTTCACCCCTCCACTTT. It encodes CASSQDKDWASGSPLHF.

V and J are TRBV24-1 and TRBJ1-5, with 11 bases matching TRBD1. The CDR3 totals 14 residues. The J segment lost 7 bases and the V segment lost 9 bases, leaving 7 bases of the junction unmatched. Germline V gene sequence: CDR1 KGHDR, CDR2 SFDVKD. This CDR3 is CATPGQGARQPQHF. The CDR3 coding sequence is TGTGCCACCCCCGGACAGGGGGCACGACAGCCCCAGCATTTT.

The chain employs TRBV25-1 and TRBJ2-7; D not resolved. The V gene lost 3 bases and the J gene lost 7 bases, with 13 bases spanning the gap. The CDR3 extends over 13 amino acids. From germline, CDR1 is MGHDK and CDR2 SYGVNS. DNA of the CDR3: TGTGCCAGCAGTGACCTCTTTGACCTGGAGCAGTACTTC. Translation: CASSDLFDLEQYF.

The chain recombines TRBV19 with TRBJ2-3; TRBD2 matches at 9 bases. Trimming took 1 base from V and 5 from J; bases not matched to a gene: 10. The CDR3 is 17 residues long. Germline CDR1 LNHDA, CDR2 SQIVND (reference sequence). The CDR3 bases are TGTGCCAGTAGTATAGCAGCGGGAGGTGGAGTAGGAGATACGCAGTATTTT. This encodes CASSIAAGGGVGDTQYF.

CDR3 residues: CASSPTSANTGELFF. CDR3 nucleotide sequence: TGTGCCAGCAGCCCCACTAGCGCTAACACCGGGGAGCTGTTTTTT. This chain joins TRBV7-9 and TRBJ2-2; 7 nucleotides align to TRBD2. The CDR3 has 15 amino acids. Germline V gene lookup returns CDR1 SEHNR and CDR2 FQNEAQ (reference sequence). J lost 2 bases, V lost 5 bases, and 5 bases had no gene match.

CDR3 loop: CASSSMLLAGGADTQYF. DNA for the CDR3: TGTGCCAGCAGTTCCATGTTACTAGCGGGAGGCGCAGATACGCAGTATTTT. The J gene is TRBJ2-3, the V gene TRBV28; 12 nucleotides match TRBD2. The CDR3 covers 17 residues. V gave up 4 bases and J gave up 4 bases; unmatched junction bases: 9. Looked up from germline, CDR1 is MDHEN and CDR2 is SYDVKM. The full variable domain, in which reference TRBV28 and TRBJ2-3 provide the parts outside the CDR3, is DVKVTQSSRYLVKRTGEKVFLECVQDMDHENMFWYRQDPGLGLRLIYFSYDVKMKEKGDIPEGYSVSREKKERFSLILESASTNQTSMYLCASSSMLLAGGADTQYFGPGTRLTVL.

This chain links TRBV29-1 with TRBJ1-4; D is undetermined. Germline V gene sequence: CDR1 SQVTM, CDR2 ANQGSEA. V gave up 1 base and J gave up 0 bases, with 6 bases separating them. This CDR3 is built from 14 residues. CDR3 nucleotide sequence: TGCAGCGTTGAAGGCGGGGCAACTAATGAAAAACTGTTTTTT. This codes for CSVEGGATNEKLFF.

V and J are TRBV25-1 and TRBJ2-7; D is tentatively TRBD1 or TRBD2 (5 bases each). The CDR3 loop spans 14 amino acids. The V gene lost 1 base and the J gene lost 7 bases, with 14 bases spanning the gap. Germline CDR1 MGHDK, CDR2 SYGVNS. CDR3 in amino acids: CASSESGGAREQYF. In DNA, the CDR3 is TGTGCCAGCAGTGAATCTGGGGGAGCTCGAGAGCAGTACTTC.

V is TRBV29-1 and J is TRBJ1-3; D remains unclear. The CDR3 loop spans 13 amino acids. The germline CDR1 and CDR2 sequences are SQVTM and ANQGSEA. CDR3 protein: CSAEATSGNTIYF. The CDR3 nucleotides are TGCAGTGCCGAAGCGACCTCTGGAAACACCATATATTTT.

The chain combines TRBV5-1 with TRBJ1-1; TRBD1 agrees at 7 bases. The CDR3 loop spans 15 amino acids. The V gene end was trimmed by 2 bases and the J gene end by 4 bases; junction bases not matched to a gene: 8. CDR1 and CDR2 (germline): SGHRS, YFSETQ. The DNA for the CDR3 is TGCGCCAGCAGCTTACGACAGGGAGGAGGCACTGAAGCTTTCTTT. The encoded protein is CASSLRQGGGTEAFF.

The V call is TRBV29-1, the J call TRBJ1-2, with 8 bases aligning to TRBD1. Germline lookup yields CDR1 SQVTM and CDR2 ANQGSEA. This CDR3 contains 13 residues. Trimming cost V 4 bases and J 3 bases; bases outside gene matches: 4. DNA for the CDR3: TGCAGCGTTGCAGGGGGCTGGGACTATGGCTACACCTTC. It is translated as CSVAGGWDYGYTF.